The clone carrying this TCR beta chain has ten or more counts. This record belongs to a study of breast tumors, draining lymph nodes, adjacent tissues. Samples came from axillary lymph nodes draining the breast cancer. TCRdb analysed the multiplex PCR reads with MiXCR anew, one entry per CDR3 protein. This table holds tens of thousands of distinct CDR3 sequences, roughly 28% found once. The clonotype comes from a female donor with breast cancer. Some clones in this sample may be carry-over from other donors' samples. Sequenced: axillary lymph node tissue.

CDR3 region: CAWTGGDTGELFF. For the CDR3, the DNA is TGTGCCTGGACAGGGGGGGACACCGGGGAGCTGTTTTTT. This chain links TRBV30 with TRBJ2-2, with D tentatively TRBD1 or TRBD2 (7 bases each). Germline assignment: CDR1 GTSNPN and CDR2 SVGIG (reference sequence). V was pared by 4 bases and J by 3 bases, with 9 bases between. The CDR3 totals 13 residues.